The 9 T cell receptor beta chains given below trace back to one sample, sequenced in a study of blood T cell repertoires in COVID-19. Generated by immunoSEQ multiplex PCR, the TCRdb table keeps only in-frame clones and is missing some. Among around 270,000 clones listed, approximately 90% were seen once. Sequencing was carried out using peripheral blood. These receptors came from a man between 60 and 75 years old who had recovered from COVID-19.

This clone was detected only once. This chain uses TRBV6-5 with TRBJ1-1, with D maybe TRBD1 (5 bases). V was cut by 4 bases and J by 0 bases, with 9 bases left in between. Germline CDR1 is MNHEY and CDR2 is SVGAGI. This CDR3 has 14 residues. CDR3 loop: CASSSQEMNTEAFF. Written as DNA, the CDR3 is TGTGCCAGCAGTTCACAGGAGATGAACACTGAAGCTTTCTTT.

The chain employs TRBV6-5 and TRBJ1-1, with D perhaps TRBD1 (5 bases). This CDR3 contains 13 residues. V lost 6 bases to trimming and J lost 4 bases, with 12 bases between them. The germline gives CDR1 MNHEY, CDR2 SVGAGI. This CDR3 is CASRIGGTTEAFF. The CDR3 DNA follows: TGTGCCAGCAGGATAGGAGGGACCACTGAAGCTTTCTTT.

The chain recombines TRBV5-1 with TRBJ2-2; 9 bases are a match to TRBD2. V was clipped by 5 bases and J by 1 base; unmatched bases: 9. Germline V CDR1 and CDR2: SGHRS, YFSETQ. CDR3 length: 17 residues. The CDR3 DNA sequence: TGCGCCAGCAGATTCCCCGCTAGCGGGGAGAACACCGGGGAGCTGTTTTTT. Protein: CASRFPASGENTGELFF.

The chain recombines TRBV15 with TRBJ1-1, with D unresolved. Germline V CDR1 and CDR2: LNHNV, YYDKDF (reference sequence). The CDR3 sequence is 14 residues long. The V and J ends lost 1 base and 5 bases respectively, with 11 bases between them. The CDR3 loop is CATSRVGEGTEAFF. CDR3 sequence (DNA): TGTGCCACCAGCAGAGTCGGGGAAGGGACTGAAGCTTTCTTT.

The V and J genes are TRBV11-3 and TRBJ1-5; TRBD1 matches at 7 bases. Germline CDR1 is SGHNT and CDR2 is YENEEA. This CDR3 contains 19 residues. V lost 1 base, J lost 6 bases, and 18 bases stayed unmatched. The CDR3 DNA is TGTGCCAGCAGCTTAGCCCATGGGACGGGGACAGCGCACACTCAGCCCCAGCATTTT. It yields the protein CASSLAHGTGTAHTQPQHF. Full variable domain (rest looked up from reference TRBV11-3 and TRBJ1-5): EAGVVQSPRYKIIEKKQPVAFWCNPISGHNTLYWYLQNLGQGPELLIRYENEEAVDDSQLPKDRFSAERLKGVDSTLKIQPAELGDSAVYLCASSLAHGTGTAHTQPQHFGDGTRLSIL.

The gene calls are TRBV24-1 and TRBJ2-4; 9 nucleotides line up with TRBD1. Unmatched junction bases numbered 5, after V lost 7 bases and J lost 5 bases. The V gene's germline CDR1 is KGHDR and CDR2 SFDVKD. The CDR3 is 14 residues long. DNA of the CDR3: TGTGCCACCAGCAGGGGACAGGGCCAAAACATTCAGTACTTC. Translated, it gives CATSRGQGQNIQYF.

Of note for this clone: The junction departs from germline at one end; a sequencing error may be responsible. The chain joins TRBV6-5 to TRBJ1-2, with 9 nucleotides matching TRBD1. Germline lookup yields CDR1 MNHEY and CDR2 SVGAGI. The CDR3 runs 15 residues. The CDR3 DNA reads TGTGCCAGCAGTCACCGGCCGGGACAGGGCCCTGGTGGGGCCTTC. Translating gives CASSHRPGQGPGGAF.

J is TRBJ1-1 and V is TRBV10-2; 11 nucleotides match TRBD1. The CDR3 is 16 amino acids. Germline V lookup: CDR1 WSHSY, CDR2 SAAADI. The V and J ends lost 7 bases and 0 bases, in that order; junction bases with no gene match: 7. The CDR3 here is CASTWDRGRLNTEAFF. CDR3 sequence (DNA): TGCGCCAGCACCTGGGACAGGGGGAGATTGAACACTGAAGCTTTCTTT.

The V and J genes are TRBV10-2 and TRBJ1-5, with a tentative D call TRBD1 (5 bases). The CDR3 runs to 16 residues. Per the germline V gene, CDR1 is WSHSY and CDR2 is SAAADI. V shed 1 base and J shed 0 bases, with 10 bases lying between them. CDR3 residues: CASSEYGGFSNQPQHF. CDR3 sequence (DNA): TGCGCCAGCAGTGAGTACGGGGGATTTAGCAATCAGCCCCAGCATTTT.